This T cell receptor (beta chain) comes out of a study of blood T cell repertoires in COVID-19. Study at large: The origin of the acute and convalescent COVID-19 samples was the United States, Italy and Spain. PBMCs, B-cell-depleted T cells, or T cells were the source of the cDNA or gDNA that made up the material.

The method was immunoSEQ multiplex PCR; TCRdb's version includes in-frame clones alone and lacks a portion of them. The sample contains just over 300,000 clones, 70% to 90% of which appear only once. This CDR3 has 13 residues. Trimming took 4 bases from V and 11 from J, leaving 14 bases between them. Recruits, aged roughly 18 to 89 years, lived in 20 to 30 US areas. Assignments of participants to cohorts depended upon their own reported clinical history. The TCR originated in a man aged 25-40 years who had recovered from COVID-19. The rearrangement uses TRBV12-3 or TRBV12-4 and TRBJ1-4; D gene ambiguous. The sample consisted of PBMCs or T cells enriched from blood (not recorded which). The CDR3 spells CASSSARDWKLFF. In DNA, the CDR3 is TGTGCCAGCAGTTCCGCTAGAGACTGGAAACTGTTTTTT.